This T cell receptor beta chain was sequenced during a study of T cell responses to AZD1222 COVID-19 vaccine. The table came from immunoSEQ multiplex PCR; TCRdb's copy has only in-frame clones and leaves some out. The sample carries 95,000 to 150,000 clones, around 91% recorded once. This clone was seen only a few times. Looked up from germline, CDR1 is SNHLY and CDR2 is FYNNEI. The CDR3 is 13 residues long. V lost 3 bases and J 4 bases, leaving 9 bases between the germline ends. This TCR was sampled from an adult in good health. The chain uses TRBV2 and TRBJ1-1; D not certain. The sample in question was peripheral blood, obtained on day 0 of AZD1222 vaccination. The CDR3 nucleotides are TGTGCCAGCAGTGACCAGGCTTCCACTGAAGCTTTCTTT. It codes for CASSDQASTEAFF.